This note documents a single T cell receptor (beta chain) sequence. This sample was included in a study of blood T cell repertoires in COVID-19. For the study at large: The cDNA or gDNA used as material had been derived from T cells, B-cell-depleted T cells, or PBMCs.

Measured with immunoSEQ multiplex PCR; TCRdb has only the in-frame clones, and not every one. The sample consists of some 65,000 clones, 65% to 90% of them appearing once. The CDR3 spans 16 residues. J was trimmed by 2 bases and V by 1 base; bases with no gene match: 6. CDR1 is LNHDA, CDR2 SQIVND, per germline (reference sequence). The source is a man older than 75 with acute or convalescent COVID-19. V gene TRBV19 combines with J gene TRBJ2-7, with 9 bases lining up with TRBD2. The source material was peripheral blood. The CDR3 reads CASSIGAGGIAYEQYF. The CDR3 DNA reads TGTGCCAGTAGTATAGGGGCGGGAGGGATAGCCTACGAGCAGTACTTC.